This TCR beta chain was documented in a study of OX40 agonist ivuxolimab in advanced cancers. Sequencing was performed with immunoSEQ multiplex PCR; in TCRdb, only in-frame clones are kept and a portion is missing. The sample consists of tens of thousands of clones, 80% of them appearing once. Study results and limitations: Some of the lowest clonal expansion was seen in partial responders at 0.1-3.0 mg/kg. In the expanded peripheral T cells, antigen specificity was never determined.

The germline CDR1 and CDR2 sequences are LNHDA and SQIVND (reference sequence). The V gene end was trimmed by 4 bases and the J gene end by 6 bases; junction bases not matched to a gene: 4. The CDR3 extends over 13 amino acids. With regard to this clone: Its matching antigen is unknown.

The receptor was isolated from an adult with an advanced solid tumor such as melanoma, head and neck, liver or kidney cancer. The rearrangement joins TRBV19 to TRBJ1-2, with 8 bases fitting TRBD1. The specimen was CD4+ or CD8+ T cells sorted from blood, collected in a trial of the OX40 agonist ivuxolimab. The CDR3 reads CASSNRGEHGYTF. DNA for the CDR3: TGTGCCAGTAGTAACAGGGGGGAGCATGGCTACACCTTC.